Sequencing of this T cell receptor beta chain was carried out in a study of Ad26.COV2.S vaccination and SARS-CoV-2 variants. The germline V gene has CDR1 SGHKS and CDR2 YYEKEE (reference sequence). V lost 4 bases, J lost 4 bases, and 14 bases lay in between. The CDR3 is 14 amino acids. Measured with immunoSEQ multiplex PCR; TCRdb has only the in-frame clones, and not every one. The table records a few hundred thousand clones, over 75% of them present only once. Treatment indicated: roughly 18 received Ad26.COV2.S at low or high dose, single or two shots; about 5 received placebo; per-sample allocation not given. Each sample was drawn 63 days after the first injection (of vaccine or placebo). An adult aged 18-55 years in Boston served as the donor. Spike of the Wuhan-strain SARS-CoV-2 was expressed by an Ad26 vector, which formed the vaccine.

This sequence joins TRBV5-5 and TRBJ2-5; TRBD1 is a possible D gene (5 bases). The input for sequencing was peripheral blood, taken in a trial of Ad26.COV2.S vaccine versus placebo. This TCR was recovered from a person between 18 and 65 years old who received the Ad26.COV2.S COVID-19 vaccine or a placebo. The CDR3: CASSPPTVGETQYF. DNA for the CDR3: TGTGCCAGCAGCCCGCCGACAGTGGGAGAGACCCAGTACTTC.